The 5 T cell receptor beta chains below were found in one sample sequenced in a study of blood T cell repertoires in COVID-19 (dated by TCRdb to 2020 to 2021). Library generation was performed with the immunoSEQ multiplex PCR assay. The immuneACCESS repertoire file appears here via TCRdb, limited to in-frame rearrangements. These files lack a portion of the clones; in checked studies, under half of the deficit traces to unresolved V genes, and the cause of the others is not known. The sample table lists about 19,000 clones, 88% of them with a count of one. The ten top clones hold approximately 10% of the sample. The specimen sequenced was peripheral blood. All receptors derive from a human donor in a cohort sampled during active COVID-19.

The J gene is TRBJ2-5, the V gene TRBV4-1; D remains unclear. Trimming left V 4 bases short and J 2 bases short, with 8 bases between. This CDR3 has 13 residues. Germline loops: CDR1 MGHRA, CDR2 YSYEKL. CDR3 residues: CASSRWQQETQYF. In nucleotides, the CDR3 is TGCGCCAGCAGCCGTTGGCAACAAGAGACCCAGTACTTC.

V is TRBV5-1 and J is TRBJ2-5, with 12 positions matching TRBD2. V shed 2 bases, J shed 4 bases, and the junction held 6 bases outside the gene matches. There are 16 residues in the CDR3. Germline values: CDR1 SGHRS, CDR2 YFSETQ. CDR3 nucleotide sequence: TGCGCCAGCAGCTTTTCTAGCGGGGGGGCTGGAGAGACCCAGTACTTC. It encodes CASSFSSGGAGETQYF.

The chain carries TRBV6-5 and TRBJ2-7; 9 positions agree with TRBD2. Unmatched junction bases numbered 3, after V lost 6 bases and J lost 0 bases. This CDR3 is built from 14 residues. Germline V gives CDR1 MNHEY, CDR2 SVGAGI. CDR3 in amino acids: CASRSGGSSYEQYF. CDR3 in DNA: TGTGCCAGCAGAAGCGGGGGGAGCTCCTACGAGCAGTACTTC.

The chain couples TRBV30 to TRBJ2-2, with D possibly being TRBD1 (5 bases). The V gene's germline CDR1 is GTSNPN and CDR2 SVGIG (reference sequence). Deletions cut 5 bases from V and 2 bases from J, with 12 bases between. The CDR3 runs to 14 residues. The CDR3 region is CAWGQGLNTGELFF. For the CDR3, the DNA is TGTGCCTGGGGCCAGGGCCTAAACACCGGGGAGCTGTTTTTT.

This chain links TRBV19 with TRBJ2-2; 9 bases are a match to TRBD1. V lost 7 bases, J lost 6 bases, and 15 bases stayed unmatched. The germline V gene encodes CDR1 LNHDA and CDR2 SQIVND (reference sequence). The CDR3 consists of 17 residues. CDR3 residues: CASTHPLDRGRAGELFF. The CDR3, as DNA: TGTGCCAGTACCCATCCCCTGGACAGGGGTAGGGCCGGGGAGCTGTTTTTT.